These 20 T cell receptor beta chains originate from one sample sequenced in a study of tumor-infiltrating lymphocytes in primary liver carcinoma. Production of TCR beta cDNA used about 500 ng total RNA together with a constant-region primer. Libraries of TCR beta came from three nested multiplex PCR rounds with slightly modified ARM-PCR. A C-beta reverse primer was combined with TRBV1-TRBV30 forward primers in the first two PCR rounds, and each round had about 10 cycles. TCRdb analysed the multiplex PCR reads with MiXCR anew, one entry per CDR3 protein. The sample contains more than 45,000 distinct CDR3 sequences, over 75% of which appear only once. Without any cell sorting, roughly 20-30 mg of bulk tissue yielded co-extracted RNA and DNA. The specimen was liver tumor tissue from sampling region 5. Subset meaning: tumor region T5, tumor centre. The source of these receptors is a man aged 35 to 55 with primary liver carcinoma and hepatitis B virus infection.

This clonotype is medium-sized in the sample. This chain joins TRBV29-1 and TRBJ1-3, with unresolved D. V was shortened by 6 bases and J by 3 bases, with 9 bases between the two germline ends. The CDR3 loop spans 12 amino acids. CDR1 and CDR2 (germline): SQVTM, ANQGSEA. This CDR3 reads CSVKFSGNTIYF. CDR3 sequence (DNA): TGCAGCGTAAAGTTTAGTGGAAACACCATATATTTT. Together with reference TRBV29-1 and TRBJ1-3, the CDR3 gives the full variable domain: SAVISQKPSRDICQRGTSLTIQCQVDSQVTMMFWYRQQPGQSLTLIATANQGSEATYESGFVIDKFPISRPNLTFSTLTVSNMSPEDSSIYLCSVKFSGNTIYFGEGSWLTVV.

This chain links TRBV5-5 with TRBJ1-1; 8 bases are a match to TRBD1. The CDR3 contains 15 residues. CDR1 SGHKS and CDR2 YYEKEE come from the germline V gene (reference sequence). V dropped 1 base and J dropped 5; count of bases not matched to a gene: 7. The CDR3 reads CASSLIGTGGTEAFF. DNA for the CDR3: TGTGCCAGCAGCTTGATCGGGACAGGTGGTACTGAAGCTTTCTTT.

For this clonotype: A read error may produce the germline difference seen at one junction end. This chain links TRBV4-2 with TRBJ2-7; possibly TRBD2 for D (5 bases). Germline lookup yields CDR1 LGHNA and CDR2 YNFKEQ. CDR3 length: 15 residues. As DNA, the CDR3 is TGTGTCAGCAACCAAGATAAGAGGAGCGGCTACGAGCAGTACTTC. This codes for CVSNQDKRSGYEQYF.

This clonotype was picked up one time. Mismatch with germline at one junction end may stem from a read error. In DNA form, the CDR3 reads TGCGCCAGCAGCTTAATAGGGGTAAGAGGGAGCAATCAGCCCCAGCATTTT. It encodes CASSLIGVRGSNQPQHF. The V and J genes are TRBV11-2 and TRBJ1-5, with D possibly matching TRBD1 (5 bases). Germline CDR1 SGHAT, CDR2 FQNNGV. The CDR3 spans 17 residues.

Of note for this clonotype: The junction and the germline gene differ at one end; a read error may be behind it. This rearrangement joins TRBV5-1 to TRBJ2-1; D is perhaps TRBD1 (5 bases). Looked up from germline, CDR1 is SGHRS and CDR2 is YFSETQ. This CDR3 comprises 12 residues. The DNA of the CDR3 is TGTGCCAGCAACTTGGTCAGGGCCGAGCAGTTCTTC. The encoded protein is CASNLVRAEQFF.

The genes are TRBV7-9 and TRBJ1-3; D is uncertain. The CDR3 loop spans 17 amino acids. CDR1 and CDR2 from the germline V gene are SEHNR and FQNEAQ (reference sequence). V lost 0 bases, J lost 0 bases, and 12 bases lay in between. CDR3 sequence reads: CASSLAIEGLSGNTIYF. In DNA form, the CDR3 reads TGTGCCAGCAGCTTAGCGATTGAAGGGCTCTCTGGAAACACCATATATTTT.

This clonotype was counted only a few times. A junction end diverges from the germline sequence, so it may reflect a read error. The rearrangement uses TRBV5-5 and TRBJ2-7, with D maybe TRBD2 (5 bases). The CDR3 covers 13 residues. The germline V gene has CDR1 SGHKS and CDR2 YYEKEE (reference sequence). CDR3 in DNA: TGTGCCAGTAGCTTCGGACTCTCCCACGAGCAATACTTC. Translating gives CASSFGLSHEQYF.

On this clonotype: One end of the junction varies from germline; a read error may be responsible. The V and J genes are TRBV7-3 and TRBJ2-3; D unresolved. The germline V gene encodes CDR1 SGHTA and CDR2 FQGTGA. This CDR3 contains 13 residues. This CDR3 reads CASSPASTDTRYF. CDR3 nucleotides: TGTGCCAGCAGCCCCGCCAGCACAGATACGCGGTATTTT.

For this clonotype: One junction end disagrees with the germline gene, perhaps due to a read error. The V call is TRBV28, the J call TRBJ2-7; D possibly matches TRBD1 or TRBD2 (5 bases each). The CDR3 has 13 amino acids. Germline values: CDR1 MDHEN, CDR2 SYDVKM. CDR3 in DNA: TGTGCCAGCGGATCGGCAGGGACCTACGAGCAGTACTTT. The encoded protein is CASGSAGTYEQYF.

The chain links TRBV5-4 to TRBJ1-6; D unclear. The CDR3 runs 12 residues. Trimming took 4 bases from V and 6 from J, leaving 5 bases between them. From germline, CDR1 is SGHNT and CDR2 YYREEE (reference sequence). CDR3 amino acids: CASSHVNSPLHF. In DNA, the CDR3 is TGTGCCAGCAGCCACGTTAATTCACCCCTCCACTTT.

Points on this clonotype: Compared with germline, one end of the junction differs, possibly owing to a read error. V usage is TRBV5-4 and J usage is TRBJ1-1; 7 positions agree with TRBD1. The germline V gene encodes CDR1 SGHNT and CDR2 YYREEE (reference sequence). The CDR3 has 15 residues. CDR3 DNA: TGTACCAGCAGCTCGCGACAGGGCGGGGACACTGAAGCTTTCTTT. Translating it yields CTSSSRQGGDTEAFF.

As regards this clonotype: Possible read error: a much larger clone is one base away. The chain is built from TRBV7-9 and TRBJ2-1; 8 bases agree with TRBD2. The CDR3 contains 19 residues. The V gene's germline CDR1 is SEHNR and CDR2 FQNEAQ (reference sequence). V gave up 6 bases and J gave up 5 bases; unmatched junction bases: 21. The CDR3 nucleotides are TGTGCCAGCAGTTCTAAACGTGGCGGGAGGACTCTTCCGGACAATGAGCAGTTCTTC. This sequence encodes CASSSKRGGRTLPDNEQFF.

As for this clonotype: Its ends do not fully match the called genes, so a read error is possible. The gene calls are TRBV6-2 or TRBV6-3 and TRBJ2-5; either TRBD1 or TRBD2 may supply D (5 bases each). CDR3 length equals 15 residues. From germline, CDR1 is MNHEY and CDR2 SVGEGT. Here the CDR3 reads CASSAPSGTQETQYF. CDR3 nucleotide sequence: TGTGCCAGCAGTGCCCCGTCAGGGACCCAAGAGACTCAGTACTTC.

This chain uses TRBV6-4 with TRBJ2-3; 8 bases are shared with TRBD2. V shed 0 bases, J shed 9 bases, and the junction held 11 bases outside the gene matches. The CDR3 loop spans 16 amino acids. Germline values: CDR1 MRHNA, CDR2 SNTAGT. The CDR3 here is CASSDSQSGSTGTQYF. CDR3 in DNA: TGTGCCAGCAGTGACTCACAGAGCGGGAGCACAGGCACGCAGTATTTT.

Comment on this clonotype: At one boundary the junction diverges from the germline segment, which might be a read error. The chain couples TRBV12-3 or TRBV12-4 to TRBJ1-1; D is ambiguous. The CDR3 runs to 13 residues. This CDR3 is CTSSLEVNTEAFF. The DNA of the CDR3 is TGTACCAGCAGTTTAGAAGTTAACACTGAAGCTTTCTTT.

J is TRBJ2-1 and V is TRBV10-3; TRBD1 agrees at 7 bases. The length of the CDR3 is 13 residues. The V gene's germline CDR1 is ENHRY and CDR2 SYGVKD. The CDR3 region is CVTEGDSYNEQFF. CDR3 coding DNA: TGTGTCACAGAGGGGGACAGCTACAATGAGCAGTTCTTC.

On this clonotype: At one end, the junction sequence differs from germline, possibly due to a read error. This chain connects TRBV4-2 to TRBJ2-6; D is perhaps TRBD1 or TRBD2 (5 bases each). This CDR3 is 15 amino acids long. Germline V CDR1 and CDR2: LGHNA, YNFKEQ. CDR3 loop: CTSRPGMAGANVMTF. CDR3 coding DNA: TGTACCAGCAGACCCGGGATGGCTGGGGCCAACGTCATGACTTTC.

Concerning this clonotype itself: One junction end disagrees with the germline gene, perhaps due to a read error. The chain carries TRBV11-3 and TRBJ2-1, with D tentatively TRBD1 (5 bases). Germline CDR1 reads SGHNT; CDR2 reads YENEEA. The length of the CDR3 is 17 residues. Here the CDR3 DNA reads TGTGGCAGCAGATTAGGGGAAGGAGCTAACTCCTACAATGAGCAGTTCTTC. Amino acid sequence: CGSRLGEGANSYNEQFF.

This CDR3 is CAISDGESQPQYF. The CDR3 region has the DNA TGTGCCATCAGTGACGGGGAGAGTCAGCCCCAGTATTTT. This chain connects TRBV10-3 to TRBJ1-5, with a tentative D call TRBD2 (5 bases). Matching the DNA end better, TRBJ2-3 makes the J call doubtful. The CDR3 contains 13 residues. The V gene's germline CDR1 is ENHRY and CDR2 SYGVKD.

As to this clonotype: Relative to the germline gene, one junction end is altered; a read error may explain this. This chain uses TRBV7-9 with TRBJ1-1; 7 bases map to TRBD1. Germline assignment: CDR1 SEHNR and CDR2 FQNEAQ (reference sequence). This CDR3 region has 13 residues. The CDR3 reads CANSLTGDTEASF. CDR3 in DNA: TGTGCCAACAGCCTTACAGGGGACACTGAAGCTTCCTTT.